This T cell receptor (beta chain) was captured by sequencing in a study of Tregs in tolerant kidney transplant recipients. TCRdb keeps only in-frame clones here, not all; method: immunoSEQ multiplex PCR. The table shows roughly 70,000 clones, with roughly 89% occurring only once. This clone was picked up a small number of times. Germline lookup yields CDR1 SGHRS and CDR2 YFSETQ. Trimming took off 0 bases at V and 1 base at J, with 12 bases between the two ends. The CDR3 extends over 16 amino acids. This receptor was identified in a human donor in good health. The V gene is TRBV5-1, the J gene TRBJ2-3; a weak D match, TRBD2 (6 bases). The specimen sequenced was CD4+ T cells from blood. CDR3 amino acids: CASSLGYGGGTDTQYF. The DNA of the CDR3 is TGCGCCAGCAGCTTGGGGTACGGGGGAGGCACAGATACGCAGTATTTT. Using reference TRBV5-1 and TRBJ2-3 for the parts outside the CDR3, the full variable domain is KAGVTQTPRYLIKTRGQQVTLSCSPISGHRSVSWYQQTPGQGLQFLFEYFSETQRNKGNFPGRFSGRQFSNSRSEMNVSTLELGDSALYLCASSLGYGGGTDTQYFGPGTRLTVL.